This T cell receptor (beta chain) was identified in a study of long-term antiretroviral therapy in people with HIV. In the United States, treatment was given to all participants with HIV. Losses at the gene ends were 3 bases for V and 2 bases for J; bases not matched to a gene: 2. Germline V CDR1 and CDR2: SGHRS, YFSETQ. The CDR3 sequence is 14 residues long. Study-wide findings and caveats: Adherence to ART, viral resistance and therapy changes lacked any data. Blood specimens, gathered between the mid-2000s and the late 2010s, were possibly obtained under older ART regimens.

Comment on this clone: Its specificity is not known.

The assay used was immunoSEQ (version v3.0), run at survey level. Sequencing was performed with immunoSEQ multiplex PCR; in TCRdb, only in-frame clones are kept and a portion is missing. The sample gives tens of thousands of clones, almost 85% of which show up once; roughly 4% is in the top ten. Sample: unsorted PBMCs, taken about 3.3 years after starting antiretroviral therapy. This sequence joins TRBV5-1 and TRBJ2-7, with 10 bases that match TRBD2. The clonotype originates from a man between 18 and 29 years old with HIV. The CDR3 bases are TGCGCCAGCAGCTCGGGACTAGCGACCTACGAGCAGTACTTC. It codes for CASSSGLATYEQYF.